The 17 T cell receptor beta chains below were found in one sample sequenced in a study of TIL therapy for anti-PD-1-resistant metastatic lung cancer. Time point reported: pre-treatment sample, taken before nivolumab and TIL therapy. This was the immunoSEQ v3 assay. Data came from immunoSEQ multiplex PCR; TCRdb stores just in-frame clones and leaves some out. Of tens of thousands of clones in the sample, 70% to 75% were seen once. This material consisted of blood, taken at baseline. Receptor source: a person between 25 and 80 years old with non-small cell lung cancer.

The table lists this clone with a few counts. The chain couples TRBV2 to TRBJ2-5, with D unresolved. The CDR3 is made up of 11 amino acids. V was trimmed by 6 bases and J by 5 bases, leaving 7 bases between them. Germline V gives CDR1 SNHLY, CDR2 FYNNEI. Here the CDR3 reads CASRLRETQYF. CDR3 DNA: TGTGCCAGCAGACTCCGGGAGACCCAGTACTTC.

This clone was recorded a few times. This chain links TRBV7-2 with TRBJ1-1; possibly TRBD1 for D (5 bases). Trimming pared 1 base from V and 11 bases from J, leaving 14 bases between. The germline gives CDR1 SGHTA, CDR2 FQGNSA. The CDR3 has 13 amino acids. The CDR3 spells CASSLGDPKGAFF. Here the CDR3 DNA reads TGTGCCAGCAGCTTAGGGGACCCAAAAGGGGCTTTCTTT.

The chain recombines TRBV6-6 with TRBJ2-5, with 8 bases fitting TRBD2. Per germline, CDR1 MNHNY and CDR2 SVGAGI (reference sequence). The V segment lost 6 bases and the J segment 4 bases; nucleotides outside the gene matches: 7. The CDR3 loop spans 14 amino acids. The CDR3 sequence: CASRPIAGPETQYF. CDR3 DNA sequence: TGTGCCAGCAGACCCATAGCGGGACCAGAGACCCAGTACTTC.

This chain joins TRBV7-2 and TRBJ2-5, with D tentatively TRBD2 (7 bases). Looked up from germline, CDR1 is SGHTA and CDR2 is FQGNSA. V dropped 5 bases and J dropped 5 bases, with 24 bases sitting between them. The CDR3 covers 17 residues. The chain's CDR3 is CASSPSLPMGGRETQYF. CDR3 coding DNA: TGTGCCAGCAGCCCGAGCCTCCCAATGGGGGGGCGGGAGACCCAGTACTTC.

The V call is TRBV10-3, the J call TRBJ2-3; D uncertain. Germline assignment: CDR1 ENHRY and CDR2 SYGVKD. The CDR3 has 11 amino acids. Trimming cost V 3 bases and J 4 bases, with 2 bases left between them. DNA of the CDR3: TGTGCCATCAGTGATCCAGATACGCAGTATTTT. Translation gives CAISDPDTQYF.

This chain joins TRBV4-1 and TRBJ2-7, with 7 bases aligning to TRBD2. The V gene end was trimmed by 4 bases and the J gene end by 2 bases; junction bases not matched to a gene: 8. The germline V gene encodes CDR1 MGHRA and CDR2 YSYEKL. The CDR3 runs 15 residues. The CDR3 region has the DNA TGCGCCAGCAGCCGTAGCGGGCCCGCCCCCTACGAGCAGTACTTC. This gives the protein CASSRSGPAPYEQYF.

The genes are TRBV28 and TRBJ2-7; no firm D call. The CDR3 sequence is 13 residues long. The V and J ends lost 3 bases and 2 bases respectively, with 8 bases between them. CDR1 is MDHEN and CDR2 is SYDVKM in the germline V gene. This CDR3 is CASSFQTPYEQYF. The CDR3, as DNA: TGTGCCAGCAGTTTCCAGACCCCCTACGAGCAGTACTTC.

This clone rates as medium-sized. The genes are TRBV6-5 and TRBJ2-3; possibly TRBD2 for D (5 bases). This CDR3 has 14 amino acids. Germline values: CDR1 MNHEY, CDR2 SVGAGI. V was pared by 0 bases and J by 10 bases, with 14 bases between. As DNA, the CDR3 is TGTGCCAGCAGTTACTCGATGTCAGGAGCGGCGCAGTATTTT. Translating gives CASSYSMSGAAQYF.

In its sample, this clone was seen a few times. The J gene is TRBJ1-5, the V gene TRBV28; perhaps TRBD1 as D (6 bases). There are 13 residues in the CDR3. V was pared by 4 bases and J by 7 bases, with 11 bases between. Germline CDR1 is MDHEN and CDR2 is SYDVKM. The CDR3 is CASSSTGRQPQHF. Here the CDR3 DNA reads TGTGCCAGCAGTTCGACAGGCCGGCAGCCCCAGCATTTT.

The CDR3 coding sequence is TGTGCCAGCAGGAAGACAGGGAGCAATCAGCCCCAGCATTTT. Protein product: CASRKTGSNQPQHF. V usage is TRBV6-6 and J usage is TRBJ1-5, with 7 bases that match TRBD1. The CDR3 runs to 14 residues. The V and J ends lost 6 bases and 1 base, in that order; junction bases with no gene match: 3. Germline CDR1 is MNHNY and CDR2 is SVGAGI (reference sequence).

This chain joins TRBV6-5 and TRBJ2-3, with TRBD1 as a possible D gene (5 bases). The CDR3 is 13 amino acids. From germline, CDR1 is MNHEY and CDR2 SVGAGI. V shed 8 bases and J shed 2 bases, with 11 bases lying between them. The CDR3: CASRQQPTDTQYF. CDR3 nucleotides: TGTGCCAGCCGACAGCAACCCACAGATACGCAGTATTTT.

The sample holds a few counts of this clone. The rearrangement uses TRBV6-4 and TRBJ2-1; TRBD1 agrees at 10 bases. CDR3 size: 14 residues. Germline V gives CDR1 MRHNA, CDR2 SNTAGT. V lost 2 bases to trimming and J lost 6 bases; unmatched junction nucleotides: 1. The CDR3 bases are TGTGCCAGCAGTGACCGGACAGGGGGCAATGAGCAGTTCTTC. Translation gives CASSDRTGGNEQFF.

This chain links TRBV5-1 with TRBJ2-4; D possibly corresponds to TRBD1 (5 bases). V shed 4 bases and J shed 3 bases, with 14 bases lying between them. The CDR3 consists of 15 residues. From germline, CDR1 is SGHRS and CDR2 YFSETQ. The CDR3: CASSVGQGDKNIQYF. The DNA of the CDR3 is TGCGCCAGCAGCGTTGGCCAGGGCGACAAAAACATTCAGTACTTC. Drawing the rest from reference TRBV5-1 and TRBJ2-4, the complete variable domain is KAGVTQTPRYLIKTRGQQVTLSCSPISGHRSVSWYQQTPGQGLQFLFEYFSETQRNKGNFPGRFSGRQFSNSRSEMNVSTLELGDSALYLCASSVGQGDKNIQYFGAGTRLSVL.

The V call is TRBV5-6, the J call TRBJ2-1; the D is unclear. Germline V gene lookup returns CDR1 SGHDT and CDR2 YYEEEE. The CDR3 is 13 amino acids. Trimming took 9 bases from V and 6 from J, leaving 16 bases between them. CDR3 loop: CATTTPGGNEQFF. CDR3 DNA sequence: TGTGCCACCACCACTCCCGGCGGCAATGAGCAGTTCTTC.

The CDR3 sequence is CASSLGTYGNTIYF. CDR3 bases: TGTGCCAGCAGCTTGGGGACATATGGAAACACCATATATTTT. The V gene is TRBV7-9, the J gene TRBJ1-3; perhaps TRBD1 as D (6 bases). Per germline, CDR1 SEHNR and CDR2 FQNEAQ (reference sequence). Between the trimmed V and J ends, which lost 3 bases and 3 bases, there was a span of 9 bases. CDR3 length: 14 amino acids.

The gene calls are TRBV29-1 and TRBJ2-1, with a weak D call TRBD1 (5 bases). Germline V lookup: CDR1 SQVTM, CDR2 ANQGSEA. V gave up 6 bases and J gave up 7 bases, with 10 bases separating them. The CDR3 has 11 amino acids. Here the CDR3 reads CSVGLWNEQFF. Written as DNA, the CDR3 is TGCAGCGTGGGGCTTTGGAATGAGCAGTTCTTC.

The chain joins TRBV15 to TRBJ1-2; no firm D call. The CDR3 is 15 residues long. Germline V lookup: CDR1 LNHNV, CDR2 YYDKDF (reference sequence). Deletions cut 0 bases from V and 1 base from J, with 9 bases between. The CDR3 is CATSREDAGNYGYTF. The CDR3 DNA sequence: TGTGCCACCAGCAGAGAAGACGCGGGTAACTATGGCTACACCTTC.